This T cell receptor beta chain came from a study of blood T cells in healthy people across ages. With a J-beta primer mix and a sample-barcoded 5' primer, a second PCR ran about 6 to 11 cycles. MiXCR was run by TCRdb on the 5' RACE reads, yielding one entry per CDR3 protein. The top ten clones hold around a third of a sample with some 640,000 distinct CDR3 sequences, approximately 49% of them seen once. This clonotype was detected a few times. Germline values: CDR1 SGHRS, CDR2 YFSETQ. The CDR3 runs to 14 residues. Deletions cut 0 bases from V and 7 bases from J, with 12 bases between. The clonotype was recovered from an older woman in good health. The rearrangement joins TRBV5-1 to TRBJ2-3; tentatively, D is TRBD1 or TRBD2 (5 bases each). Sequencing input: blood. CDR3 sequence (DNA): TGCGCCAGCAGCTTGGGAGGGGAACCCCATACGCAGTATTTT. This sequence encodes CASSLGGEPHTQYF.